This T cell receptor beta chain was captured by sequencing in a study of identical twins. Via MiXCR, TCRdb re-called the 5' RACE reads, giving one row per CDR3 protein. The data contain 500,000 or so distinct CDR3 sequences, about 20% of them singletons. The sample was also linked to a second study, of T cells expressing NK-cell markers.

The sample taken for sequencing was CD4+ T cells sorted from blood. The receptor comes from a young woman in good health.

In nucleotides, the CDR3 is TGCAGTGGCCTACTAGCGGGAGTTGGCGAGCAGTACTTC. This gives the protein CSGLLAGVGEQYF. The V call is TRBV20-1, the J call TRBJ2-7; 11 bases fit TRBD2. The CDR3 consists of 13 residues. Germline V gene sequence: CDR1 DFQATT, CDR2 SNEGSKA (reference sequence). V was pared by 7 bases and J by 6 bases, with 8 bases of the junction left unmatched.